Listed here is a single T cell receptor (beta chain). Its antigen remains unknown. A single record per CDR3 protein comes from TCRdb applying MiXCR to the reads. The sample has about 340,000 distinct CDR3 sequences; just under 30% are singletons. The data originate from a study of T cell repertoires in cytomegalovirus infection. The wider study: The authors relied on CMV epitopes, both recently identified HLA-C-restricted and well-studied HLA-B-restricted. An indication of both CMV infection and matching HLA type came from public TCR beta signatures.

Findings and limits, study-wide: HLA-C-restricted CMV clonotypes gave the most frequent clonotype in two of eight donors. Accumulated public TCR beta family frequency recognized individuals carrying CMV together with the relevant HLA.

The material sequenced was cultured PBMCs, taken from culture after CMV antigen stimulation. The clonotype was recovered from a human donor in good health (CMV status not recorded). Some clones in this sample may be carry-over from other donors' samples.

This CDR3 reads CASNRAGDIYEQYF. Here the CDR3 DNA reads TGTGCCAGCAACCGGGCGGGTGACATCTACGAGCAGTACTTC. This rearrangement joins TRBV7-2 to TRBJ2-7; D is perhaps TRBD2 (5 bases). This CDR3 is 14 amino acids long. Trimming pared 7 bases from V and 3 bases from J, leaving 16 bases between. The germline CDR1 and CDR2 sequences are SGHTA and FQGNSA.